This T cell receptor (beta chain) was identified in a study of OX40 agonist ivuxolimab in advanced cancers. At the level of the study: The patients received agonistic anti-OX40 (CD134) antibody ivuxolimab. Melanoma, hepatocellular carcinoma, head and neck or renal cell cancer occurred in dose-escalation patients. Study-level findings and limits: Among the least clonally expanded were partial responders at 0.1-3.0 mg/kg.

About this clone itself: The antigen remains unidentified.

TCRdb keeps only in-frame clones here, not all; method: immunoSEQ multiplex PCR. The sample consists of roughly 80,000 clones, over 90% of them appearing once. The origin of this receptor is an adult with an advanced solid tumor such as melanoma, head and neck, liver or kidney cancer. The material sequenced was CD4+ or CD8+ T cells sorted from blood, taken in a trial of the OX40 agonist ivuxolimab.

CDR3 loop: CASSPSRVLEAFF. DNA of the CDR3: TGTGCCAGCTCACCGTCCAGGGTCCTGGAAGCTTTCTTT. The V and J genes are TRBV18 and TRBJ1-1; D is perhaps TRBD1 (5 bases). Germline V lookup: CDR1 KGHSH, CDR2 LQKENI. V was trimmed by 3 bases and J by 8 bases, leaving 13 bases between them. The CDR3 length is 13 residues.